This paragraph covers one T cell receptor (beta chain) sequence. Sequencing used immunoSEQ multiplex PCR; TCRdb keeps in-frame clones, though not all of them. Of about 90,000 clones detected, approximately 90% appear once; the ten largest clones hold about 5.5%. There are 13 residues in the CDR3. The data were obtained in a study of blood T cell repertoires in COVID-19. The wider study: The United States, Italy and Spain provided the acute and convalescent COVID-19 samples.

What was sequenced was peripheral blood. V usage is TRBV21-1 and J usage is TRBJ1-1; the table calls TRBD1, which could not be checked here. TRBV21-1 is noted as a pseudogene. The TCR sequence derives from a middle-aged man with acute or convalescent COVID-19. In DNA form, the CDR3 reads TGTGCCAGCACCGGAGACAGGCCTAACGAAGCTTTCTTT. Its translation is CASTGDRPNEAFF.